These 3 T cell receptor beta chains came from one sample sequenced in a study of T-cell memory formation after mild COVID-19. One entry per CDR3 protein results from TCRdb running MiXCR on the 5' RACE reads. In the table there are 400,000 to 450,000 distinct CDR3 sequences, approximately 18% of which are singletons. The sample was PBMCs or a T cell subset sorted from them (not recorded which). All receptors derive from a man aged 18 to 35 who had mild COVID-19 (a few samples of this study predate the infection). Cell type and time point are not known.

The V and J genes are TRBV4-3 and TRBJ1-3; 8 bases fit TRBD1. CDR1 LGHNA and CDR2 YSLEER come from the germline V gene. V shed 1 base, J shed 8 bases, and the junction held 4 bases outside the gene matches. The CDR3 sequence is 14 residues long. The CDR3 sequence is CASSQGRGPYTIYF. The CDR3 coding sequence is TGCGCCAGCAGCCAAGGCAGGGGGCCTTACACCATATATTTT.

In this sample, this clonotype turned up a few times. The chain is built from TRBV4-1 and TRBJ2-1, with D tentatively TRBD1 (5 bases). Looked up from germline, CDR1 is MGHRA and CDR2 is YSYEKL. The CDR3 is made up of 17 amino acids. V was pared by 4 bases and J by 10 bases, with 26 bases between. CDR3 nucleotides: TGCGCCAGCAGCCTCGGACGGAGCTTTGGCCAGGGTAGGGAGCAGTTCTTC. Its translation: CASSLGRSFGQGREQFF.

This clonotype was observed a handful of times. The CDR3 nucleotides are TGTGCCAGCAGTCACCCTAAGACAGGCCTTAACACTGAAGCTTTCTTT. Residues: CASSHPKTGLNTEAFF. This chain links TRBV12-3 or TRBV12-4 with TRBJ1-1; maybe TRBD1 (6 bases). V lost 5 bases and J 2 bases, leaving 18 bases between the germline ends. The CDR3 is made up of 16 amino acids.